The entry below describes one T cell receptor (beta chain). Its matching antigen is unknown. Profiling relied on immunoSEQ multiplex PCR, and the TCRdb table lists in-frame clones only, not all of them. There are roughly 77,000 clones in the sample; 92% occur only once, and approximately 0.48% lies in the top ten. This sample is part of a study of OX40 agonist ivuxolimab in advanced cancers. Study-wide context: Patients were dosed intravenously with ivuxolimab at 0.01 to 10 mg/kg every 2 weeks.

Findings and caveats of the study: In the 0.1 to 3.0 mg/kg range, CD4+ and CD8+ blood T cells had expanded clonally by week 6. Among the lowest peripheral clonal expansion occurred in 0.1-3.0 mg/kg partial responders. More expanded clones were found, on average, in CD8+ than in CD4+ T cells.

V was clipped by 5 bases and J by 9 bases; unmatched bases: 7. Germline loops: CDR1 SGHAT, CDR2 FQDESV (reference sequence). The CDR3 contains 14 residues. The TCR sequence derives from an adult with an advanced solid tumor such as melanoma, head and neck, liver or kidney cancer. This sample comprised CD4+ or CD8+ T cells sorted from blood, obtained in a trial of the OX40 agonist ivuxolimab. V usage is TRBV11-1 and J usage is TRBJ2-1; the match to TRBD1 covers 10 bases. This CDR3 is CASSLDRGQGEQFF. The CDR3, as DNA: TGTGCCAGCAGCCTCGACAGGGGGCAGGGTGAGCAGTTCTTC. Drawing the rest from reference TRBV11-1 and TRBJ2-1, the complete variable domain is EAEVAQSPRYKITEKSQAVAFWCDPISGHATLYWYRQILGQGPELLVQFQDESVVDDSQLPKDRFSAERLKGVDSTLKIQPAELGDSAMYLCASSLDRGQGEQFFGPGTRLTVL.